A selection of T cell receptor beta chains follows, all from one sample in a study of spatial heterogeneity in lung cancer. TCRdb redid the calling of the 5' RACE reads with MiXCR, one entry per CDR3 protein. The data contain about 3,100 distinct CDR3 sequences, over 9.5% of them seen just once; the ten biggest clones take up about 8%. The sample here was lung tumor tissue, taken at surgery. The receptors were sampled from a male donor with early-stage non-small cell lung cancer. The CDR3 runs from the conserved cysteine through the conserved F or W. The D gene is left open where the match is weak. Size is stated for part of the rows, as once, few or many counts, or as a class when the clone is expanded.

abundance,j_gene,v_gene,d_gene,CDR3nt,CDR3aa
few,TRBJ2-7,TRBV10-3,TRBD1,TGTGCCATTAGGCCGGACAGGGGTTCCTACGAGCAGTACTTC,CAIRPDRGSYEQYF
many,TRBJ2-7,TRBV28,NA,TGTGCCAGCACAGATCCCTATTACGAGCAGTACTTC,CASTDPYYEQYF
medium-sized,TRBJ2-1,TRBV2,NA,TGTGCCAGCGTCGGGGGGCGAAACAATGAGCAGTTCTTC,CASVGGRNNEQFF
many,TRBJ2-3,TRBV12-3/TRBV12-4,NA,TGTGCCAGCAGTTTAACAGGACTATCCAGCACAGATACGCAGTATTTT,CASSLTGLSSTDTQYF
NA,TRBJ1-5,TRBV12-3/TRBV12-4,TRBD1,TGTGCCAGCAGCTCCCGGACAGGTTACAATCAGCCCCAGCATTTT,CASSSRTGYNQPQHF
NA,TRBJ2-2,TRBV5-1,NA,TGCGCCAGCAGCTCGGACAAGAACACCGGGGAGCTGTTTTTT,CASSSDKNTGELFF
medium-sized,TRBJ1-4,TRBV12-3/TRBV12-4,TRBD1,TGTGCCAGCAGTCCTACGACAGGGAATGAAAAACTGTTTTTT,CASSPTTGNEKLFF
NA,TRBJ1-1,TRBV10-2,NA,TGCGCCAGCGGGGCGACTACTGAAGCTTTCTTT,CASGATTEAFF
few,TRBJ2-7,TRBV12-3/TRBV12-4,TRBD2,TGTGCCAGCAGCCTAACTAGCGGGGGACCCTACGAGCAGTACTTC,CASSLTSGGPYEQYF
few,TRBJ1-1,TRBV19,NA,TGTGCCAGTAGTGAGGCGTGGGGGTGGAACACTGAAGCTTTCTTT,CASSEAWGWNTEAFF
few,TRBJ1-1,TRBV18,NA,TGTGCCAGCTCACCAGTAGCGAGGAACACTGAAGCTTTCTTT,CASSPVARNTEAFF
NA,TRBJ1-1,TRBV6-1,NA,TGTGCCAGCAGTGAATACAGCCCGACGGGCACTGAAGCTTTCTTT,CASSEYSPTGTEAFF
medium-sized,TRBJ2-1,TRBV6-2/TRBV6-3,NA,TGTGCCAGCACCCCTGAGTTTTACAATGAGCAGTTCTTC,CASTPEFYNEQFF
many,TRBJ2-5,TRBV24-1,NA,TGTGCCACCAGTGATTTGGCAGATCTCTGGGAGACCCAGTACTTC,CATSDLADLWETQYF
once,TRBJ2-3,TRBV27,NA,TGTGTCGGCAGTTTATCGTACGGCGGCCAAGATACGCAGTATTTT,CVGSLSYGGQDTQYF
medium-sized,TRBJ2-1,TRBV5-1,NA,TGCGCCAGCAGCTCCAGCCGGCCTAGCTCCTACAATGAGCAGTTCTTC,CASSSSRPSSYNEQFF
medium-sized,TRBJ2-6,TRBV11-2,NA,TGTGCCAGCAGCTTAGACAGGGTGCCCTCTAGTTCCGGGGCCAACGTCCTGACTTTC,CASSLDRVPSSSGANVLTF
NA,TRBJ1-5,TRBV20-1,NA,TGCAGTGCTGACCCTACCGGGACCCCCAATCAGCCCCAGCATTTT,CSADPTGTPNQPQHF
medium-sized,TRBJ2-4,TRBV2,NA,TGTGCCAGCAGTGAAGCGATTGGGGGGTTCAAAAACATTCAGTACTTC,CASSEAIGGFKNIQYF
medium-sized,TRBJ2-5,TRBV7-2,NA,TGTGCCAGCAGCTCTTTTACCGGGGAGACCCAGTACTTC,CASSSFTGETQYF
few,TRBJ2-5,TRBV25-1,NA,TGTGCCAGCAGTCAAACCCTCGGCAGGGACCAAGAGACCCAGTACTTC,CASSQTLGRDQETQYF
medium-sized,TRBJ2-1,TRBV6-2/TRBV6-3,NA,TGTGCCAGCAGTTACTCGCCTAGCGCCCTGAGCTCCTACAATGAGCAGTTCTTC,CASSYSPSALSSYNEQFF
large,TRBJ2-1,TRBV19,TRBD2,TGTGCCAGTAGTATCCAAGTAGCGGGGGCCTCGGGGTCCTACAATGAGCAGTTCTTC,CASSIQVAGASGSYNEQFF
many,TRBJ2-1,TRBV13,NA,TGTGCCAGCAGCTTTCCCGACAGTTACAATGAGCAGTTCTTC,CASSFPDSYNEQFF
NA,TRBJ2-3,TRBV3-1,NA,TGTGCCAGCAGCCAAAGGGACAGCACAGATACGCAGTATTTT,CASSQRDSTDTQYF
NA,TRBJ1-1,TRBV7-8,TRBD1,TGTGCCAGCAGCGCTGACAGGGGTAACACTGAAGCTTTCTTT,CASSADRGNTEAFF
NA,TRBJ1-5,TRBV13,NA,TGTGCCAGCAGCTTGGGGAGGGCCCAATGGAATCAGCCCCAGCATTTT,CASSLGRAQWNQPQHF
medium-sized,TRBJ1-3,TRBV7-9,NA,TGTGCCAGCAGCCCATCACCCAGGGACTCTGGAAACACCATATATTTT,CASSPSPRDSGNTIYF
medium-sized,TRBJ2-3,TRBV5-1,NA,TGCGCCAGCAGCTTGGGGACTTCCACAGATACGCAGTATTTT,CASSLGTSTDTQYF
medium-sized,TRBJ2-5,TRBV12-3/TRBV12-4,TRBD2,TGTGCCAGCAGCCCACCGGGACTAGCGACCTCAAAAGAAGGGACCCAGTACTTC,CASSPPGLATSKEGTQYF
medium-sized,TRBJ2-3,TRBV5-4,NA,TGTGCCAGCAGCTACCCCCCCCCGTATACTAGCACAGATACGCAGTATTTT,CASSYPPPYTSTDTQYF
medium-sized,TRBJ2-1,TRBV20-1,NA,TGCAGTGCTAAAGTAGCTCGACAGAACCTTTACAATGAGCAGTTCTTC,CSAKVARQNLYNEQFF
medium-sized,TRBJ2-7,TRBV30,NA,TGTGCCGGAACTACGGGGGCAGCGTGGGAGCAGTACTTC,CAGTTGAAWEQYF
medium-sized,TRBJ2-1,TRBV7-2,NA,TGTGCCAGCAGCCAAGGGACTGGACGACCTGAGCAGTTCTTC,CASSQGTGRPEQFF
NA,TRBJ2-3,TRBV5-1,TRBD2,TGCGCCAGCAGCTCTTACGGGGGGTCGAGGGGCACAGATACGCAGTATTTT,CASSSYGGSRGTDTQYF
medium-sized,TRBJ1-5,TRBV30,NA,TGTGCCCGGACCCTAGGCGGCAATCAGCCCCAGCATTTT,CARTLGGNQPQHF
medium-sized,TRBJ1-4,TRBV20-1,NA,TGCAGTGCTAGAGATCCAGGGACTGATAATGAAAAACTGTTTTTT,CSARDPGTDNEKLFF
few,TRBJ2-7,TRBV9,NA,TGTGCCAGCAGCGTAGGAGGGGCGTTTGCCTACGAGCAGTACTTC,CASSVGGAFAYEQYF
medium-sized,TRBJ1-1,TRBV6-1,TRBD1,TGTGCCAGCAGAACAGGGGCTGAAGCTTTCTTT,CASRTGAEAFF
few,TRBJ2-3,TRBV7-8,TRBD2,TGTGCCAGCAGCTTACTGGACGGGGGGGCCTCAGATACGCAGTATTTT,CASSLLDGGASDTQYF
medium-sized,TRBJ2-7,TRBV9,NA,TGTGCCAGCAGCAGGGGCTACGACTCCACCCTAGCGGAGCAGTACTTC,CASSRGYDSTLAEQYF
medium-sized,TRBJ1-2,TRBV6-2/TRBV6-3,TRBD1,TGTGCCAGCAGCCGCGCCGGGACAGACAAGGAGGGCTACACCTTC,CASSRAGTDKEGYTF
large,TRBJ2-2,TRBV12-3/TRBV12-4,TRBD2,TGTGCCAGCAGTATTCCCCTGGGGCTAGCGGTGAACACCGGGGAGCTGTTTTTT,CASSIPLGLAVNTGELFF
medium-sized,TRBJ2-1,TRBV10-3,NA,TGTGCCATCAGTGAAAGACCTGCTGAAGGCAATGAGCAGTTCTTC,CAISERPAEGNEQFF
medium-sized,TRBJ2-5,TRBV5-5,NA,TGTGCCAGCAGCTTAACACAGGGAACAACCGAGACCCAGTACTTC,CASSLTQGTTETQYF
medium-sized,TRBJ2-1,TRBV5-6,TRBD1,TGTGCCAGCAGCTTGGAGGCGGTAGGGGGCCTCTCCTACAATGAGCAGTTCTTC,CASSLEAVGGLSYNEQFF
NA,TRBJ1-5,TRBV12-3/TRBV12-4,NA,TGTGCCAGCAGCCTCATCAGGGGCAGGGAGGATCAGCCCCAGCATTTT,CASSLIRGREDQPQHF
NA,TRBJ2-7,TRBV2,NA,TGTGCCAGCAGCGACGCCCACCTTGGGTCCTACGAGCAGTACTTC,CASSDAHLGSYEQYF
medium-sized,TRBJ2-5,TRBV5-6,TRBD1,TGTGCCAGCAGCTTGGTGCAGGGGGCAATTACAGAGACCCAGTACTTC,CASSLVQGAITETQYF
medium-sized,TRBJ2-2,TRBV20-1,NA,TGCAGTGCTAGTCTAGCTTCCACCGGGGAGCTGTTTTTT,CSASLASTGELFF
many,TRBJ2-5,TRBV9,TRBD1,TGTGCCAGCAGCCCTGGACAGGGGATCCAAGAGACCCAGTACTTC,CASSPGQGIQETQYF
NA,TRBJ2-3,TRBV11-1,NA,TGTGCCAGCAGCCGTGTCCCGGGAGTCACAGATACGCAGTATTTT,CASSRVPGVTDTQYF
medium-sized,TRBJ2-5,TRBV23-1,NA,TGCGCCAGCAGTCTGAGACAGGGAGGAGAGACCCAGTACTTC,CASSLRQGGETQYF
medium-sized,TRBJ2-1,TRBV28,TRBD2,TGTGCCAGCAGCCCTGGAGTAGCGGGGTACAATGAGCAGTTCTTC,CASSPGVAGYNEQFF
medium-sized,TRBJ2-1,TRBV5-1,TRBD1,TGCGCCAGCAGCCCGCAGGGGGCATCCTACAATGAGCAGTTCTTC,CASSPQGASYNEQFF
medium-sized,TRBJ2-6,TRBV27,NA,TGTGCCAGCAGGTATTTGGCGTCTGGGGCCAACGTCCTGACTTTC,CASRYLASGANVLTF
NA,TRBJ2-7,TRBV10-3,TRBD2,TGTGCCATCAGCTTCGGACTAGCGGGAGAGAGAGGGTACGAGCAGTACTTC,CAISFGLAGERGYEQYF